A single sample is the source of the 25 T cell receptor beta chains below, sequenced in a study of early T cells in non-severe SARS-CoV-2 infection. TCRdb reprocessed the 5' RACE reads via MiXCR and lists one record per CDR3 protein. The data show fewer than 120,000 distinct CDR3 sequences, with around 13% seen just once and about 4% held by the top ten. The sequencing here drew on whole blood, taken at baseline. These receptors all come from an adult who was a healthcare worker with PCR-confirmed SARS-CoV-2 infection or an uninfected control (not recorded which).

This clonotype has only a few counts. The V call is TRBV10-2, the J call TRBJ2-5; the D gene is possibly TRBD1 (5 bases). From germline, CDR1 is WSHSY and CDR2 SAAADI. With 5 bases removed from V and 4 bases from J, the gap between germline ends came to 11 bases. This CDR3 has 13 amino acids. DNA of the CDR3: TGCGCCAGCAGTCCAGGGTGGAGAGAGACCCAGTACTTC. Translated, it gives CASSPGWRETQYF.

This clonotype was recorded a few times. This rearrangement joins TRBV20-1 to TRBJ2-7; TRBD2 agrees at 7 bases. V gave up 6 bases and J gave up 0 bases; unmatched junction bases: 5. The CDR3 is made up of 13 amino acids. CDR1 is DFQATT, CDR2 SNEGSKA, per germline (reference sequence). CDR3: CSAPTSHSYEQYF. As DNA, the CDR3 is TGCAGTGCACCGACTAGCCACTCCTACGAGCAGTACTTC.

The table lists this clonotype with many counts. The chain carries TRBV2 and TRBJ1-4; possibly TRBD1 for D (6 bases). The CDR3 contains 14 residues. The ends were cut back, 8 bases at V and 7 bases at J, with 17 bases in the middle. Per germline, CDR1 SNHLY and CDR2 FYNNEI. The CDR3 is CASSLDGGREKLFF. The CDR3 DNA reads as TGTGCCAGCTCCCTTGATGGGGGGCGTGAAAAACTGTTTTTT.

This clonotype has only one observation. This clone may be a read error of a much larger clone one base away. V is TRBV6-5 and J is TRBJ2-5; D not certain. This CDR3 region has 14 residues. Germline V gives CDR1 MNHEY, CDR2 SVGAGI. The CDR3 loop is CVSSPGRVQETQYF. In DNA form, the CDR3 reads TGTGTCAGCTCCCCCGGGCGAGTTCAAGAGACCCAGTACTTC.

This sequence joins TRBV16 and TRBJ1-2; maybe TRBD1 (6 bases). Trimming took off 2 bases at V and 4 bases at J, with 14 bases between the two ends. The CDR3 is 15 residues long. CDR1 and CDR2 from the germline V gene are KGHSY and FQNENV. CDR3 loop: CASSQNPGDFYGYTF. The CDR3 DNA reads TGTGCCAGCAGCCAAAATCCAGGGGATTTCTATGGCTACACCTTC.

J is TRBJ2-1 and V is TRBV5-1; D is uncertain. V lost 2 bases, J lost 5 bases, and 8 bases lay in between. This CDR3 spans 13 amino acids. Germline CDR1 reads SGHRS; CDR2 reads YFSETQ. CDR3 residues: CASSFSTHNEQFF. The CDR3 region has the DNA TGCGCCAGCAGCTTTTCTACCCACAATGAGCAGTTCTTC.

This clonotype was detected a few times. The chain uses TRBV4-1 and TRBJ1-1; no clear D gene. V lost 1 base and J lost 8, with 14 bases in between. The CDR3 is 14 amino acids. Germline lookup yields CDR1 MGHRA and CDR2 YSYEKL. DNA for the CDR3: TGCGCCAGCAGCCAAGTAGCAGCCTCGAGCGAAGCTTTCTTT. It codes for CASSQVAASSEAFF.

The chain carries TRBV30 and TRBJ2-1; 7 bases map to TRBD1. The ends lost 0 bases at V and 7 bases at J; junction bases unmatched: 9. CDR3 size: 15 residues. CDR1 is GTSNPN and CDR2 is SVGIG in the germline V gene (reference sequence). The CDR3 sequence is CAWSVEQGFRNEQFF. The CDR3 nucleotides are TGTGCCTGGAGTGTAGAACAGGGGTTTAGGAATGAGCAGTTCTTC.

This clonotype was recorded a few times. The chain carries TRBV7-9 and TRBJ1-6; D gene unclear. The germline gives CDR1 SEHNR, CDR2 FQNEAQ (reference sequence). Trimming shortened V by 5 bases and J by 2 bases, and 19 bases separated the two germline ends. This CDR3 region has 18 residues. For the CDR3, the DNA is TGTGCCAGCAGCGTATCAGGCGAGGGATTGACCTATAATTCACCCCTCCACTTT. As protein: CASSVSGEGLTYNSPLHF.

The V gene is TRBV28, the J gene TRBJ2-7; TRBD1 matches at 8 bases. This CDR3 comprises 14 residues. Per the germline V gene, CDR1 is MDHEN and CDR2 is SYDVKM. The trim removed 5 bases at V and 2 bases at J, leaving 5 bases unmatched. The CDR3 spells CASSETGAPYEQYF. In DNA form, the CDR3 reads TGTGCCAGCAGTGAGACAGGGGCCCCCTACGAGCAGTACTTC.

The CDR3 loop is CSANQGIGNQPQHF. In nucleotides, the CDR3 is TGCAGTGCAAACCAGGGAATAGGCAATCAGCCCCAGCATTTT. The chain combines TRBV20-1 with TRBJ1-5, with a possible D match to TRBD1 (5 bases). The V gene lost 6 bases and the J gene lost 2 bases, with 14 bases spanning the gap. The CDR3 contains 14 residues. The germline CDR1 and CDR2 sequences are DFQATT and SNEGSKA (reference sequence).

V gene TRBV7-9 combines with J gene TRBJ2-4, with a tentative D call TRBD1 (5 bases). Germline loops: CDR1 SEHNR, CDR2 FQNEAQ (reference sequence). This CDR3 is 15 amino acids long. V was clipped by 0 bases and J by 2 bases, with 8 bases between them. CDR3: CASSLASGTKNIQYF. For the CDR3, the DNA is TGTGCCAGCAGCTTAGCATCAGGGACCAAAAACATTCAGTACTTC.

The chain links TRBV11-3 to TRBJ2-1; 8 bases align to TRBD2. Germline V gene lookup returns CDR1 SGHNT and CDR2 YENEEA. Trimming took 1 base from V and 4 from J; bases not matched to a gene: 9. The CDR3 spans 17 residues. The CDR3 sequence is CASSLGSAGGRYNEQFF. CDR3 coding DNA: TGTGCCAGCAGCTTAGGGTCCGCGGGGGGCAGGTACAATGAGCAGTTCTTC.

The chain combines TRBV12-3 or TRBV12-4 with TRBJ2-7; 9 bases agree with TRBD1. The CDR3 has 16 amino acids. V was pared by 5 bases and J by 0 bases, with 8 bases of the junction left unmatched. In nucleotides, the CDR3 is TGTGCCAGCAGTCCAGCCGGGACAGGGAGCTCCTACGAGCAGTACTTC. Translated, it gives CASSPAGTGSSYEQYF.

The table lists this clonotype with many counts. The chain is built from TRBV6-5 and TRBJ2-4; TRBD2 matches at 13 bases. Germline CDR1 and CDR2: MNHEY and SVGAGI. V was pared by 5 bases and J by 2 bases, with 6 bases of the junction left unmatched. The CDR3 is 17 residues long. The CDR3 here is CASSPLAGGLSKNIQYF. CDR3 DNA: TGTGCCAGCAGTCCACTAGCGGGGGGGCTTTCCAAAAACATTCAGTACTTC.

The chain joins TRBV4-1 to TRBJ2-4; D gene ambiguous. V was shortened by 1 base and J by 0 bases, with 4 bases between the two germline ends. Germline lookup yields CDR1 MGHRA and CDR2 YSYEKL. The CDR3 loop spans 14 amino acids. CDR3 DNA: TGCGCCAGCAGCCAAGTCATAGCCAAAAACATTCAGTACTTC. Protein product: CASSQVIAKNIQYF.

The table lists this clonotype with a few counts. V and J are TRBV7-6 and TRBJ2-7; D gene unclear. V was clipped by 0 bases and J by 5 bases, with 8 bases between them. CDR1 and CDR2 (germline): SGHVS, FNYEAQ. This CDR3 region has 13 residues. The CDR3 spells CASSLAGPDEQYF. The CDR3 DNA reads TGTGCCAGCAGCTTAGCCGGGCCCGACGAGCAGTACTTC.

The chain combines TRBV29-1 with TRBJ2-1; D may be TRBD1 (6 bases). This CDR3 has 10 amino acids. The V end was cut by 4 bases, the J end by 10 bases, with 8 bases between. CDR1 is SQVTM and CDR2 is ANQGSEA in the germline V gene. CDR3 residues: CSVADREQFF. CDR3 in DNA: TGCAGCGTTGCGGACAGAGAGCAGTTCTTC.

This clonotype was detected ten times or more. The chain has TRBV7-9 and TRBJ2-5; maybe TRBD1 (5 bases). The length of the CDR3 is 15 residues. Germline loops: CDR1 SEHNR, CDR2 FQNEAQ (reference sequence). Trimming shortened V by 0 bases and J by 1 base, and 9 bases separated the two germline ends. CDR3 amino acids: CASSLAIGAQETQYF. The CDR3, as DNA: TGTGCCAGCAGCTTAGCGATAGGGGCCCAAGAGACCCAGTACTTC.

The rearrangement joins TRBV6-1 to TRBJ1-1; 7 bases are a match to TRBD1. Germline lookup yields CDR1 MNHNS and CDR2 SASEGT. This CDR3 is built from 14 residues. The ends lost 3 bases at V and 5 bases at J; junction bases unmatched: 6. The CDR3 sequence: CASSEPTTGTEAFF. CDR3 DNA: TGTGCCAGCAGTGAGCCGACGACAGGGACTGAAGCTTTCTTT.

This clonotype came up a few times. This chain connects TRBV28 to TRBJ1-2, with D perhaps TRBD1 (5 bases). The CDR3 has 12 residues. Trimming stripped 6 bases from V and 7 bases from J, with 12 bases between. The V gene's germline CDR1 is MDHEN and CDR2 SYDVKM. The CDR3: CASSGTFGGYTF. The CDR3 bases are TGTGCCAGCAGCGGGACTTTTGGTGGCTACACCTTC.

The chain recombines TRBV12-3 or TRBV12-4 with TRBJ2-7; no reliable D call. CDR3 length equals 12 residues. V lost 2 bases to trimming and J lost 6 bases, with 8 bases between them. In DNA, the CDR3 is TGTGCCAGCAGTTTACGGTTAAGCGAGCAGTACTTC. Residues: CASSLRLSEQYF.

The chain combines TRBV18 with TRBJ2-3, with TRBD1 matching 7 bases. Germline assignment: CDR1 KGHSH and CDR2 LQKENI. V lost 3 bases to trimming and J lost 4 bases; unmatched junction nucleotides: 4. The CDR3 sequence is 14 residues long. CDR3 nucleotide sequence: TGTGCCAGCTCACCCCTAGGGGGCGCAGATACGCAGTATTTT. The encoded protein is CASSPLGGADTQYF.

This clonotype was seen a handful of times. The rearrangement joins TRBV7-9 to TRBJ1-1; 10 bases are shared with TRBD1. With V trimmed by 5 bases and J by 4 bases, 7 bases remained unmatched. The CDR3 length is 15 residues. Germline V lookup: CDR1 SEHNR, CDR2 FQNEAQ (reference sequence). The DNA for the CDR3 is TGTGCCAGCAGCATTTCCGGGACAGGGGCCACTGAAGCTTTCTTT. Its translation is CASSISGTGATEAFF.

V is TRBV20-1 and J is TRBJ2-7; 7 bases agree with TRBD2. V lost 5 bases to trimming and J lost 5 bases; unmatched junction nucleotides: 12. Germline CDR1 and CDR2: DFQATT and SNEGSKA (reference sequence). The CDR3 is 14 residues long. This CDR3 is CSARGGVPRDEQYF. CDR3 bases: TGCAGTGCTCGTGGGGGGGTCCCGAGGGACGAGCAGTACTTC.